Below are 26 T cell receptor beta chains sequenced from a single sample in a study of control samples from healthy donors and cancer patients. Measured with immunoSEQ multiplex PCR; TCRdb has only the in-frame clones, and not every one. The sample holds some 120,000 clones; approximately 94% are singletons and the top ten take around 3.6%. The sequenced material came from blood. These receptors were obtained from a young man in good health.

The chain carries TRBV30 and TRBJ1-5, with 7 positions matching TRBD1. CDR1 and CDR2 (germline): GTSNPN, SVGIG (reference sequence). The CDR3 runs to 16 residues. The V and J ends lost 0 bases and 7 bases, in that order; junction bases with no gene match: 12. CDR3 amino acids: CAWSVWLGQLVQPQHF. The DNA of the CDR3 is TGTGCCTGGAGTGTTTGGCTGGGACAGTTGGTCCAGCCCCAGCATTTT.

The chain recombines TRBV7-3 with TRBJ2-1; D is unclear. V was clipped by 3 bases and J by 4 bases, with 7 bases between them. Germline CDR1 is SGHTA and CDR2 is FQGTGA. The CDR3 consists of 13 residues. CDR3 residues: CASSLDPYNEQFF. The CDR3, as DNA: TGTGCCAGCAGCTTGGACCCATACAATGAGCAGTTCTTC.

The chain links TRBV6-6 to TRBJ1-2, with 10 positions matching TRBD1. Germline lookup yields CDR1 MNHNY and CDR2 SVGAGI (reference sequence). The CDR3 length is 14 residues. Losses at the gene ends were 4 bases for V and 7 bases for J; bases not matched to a gene: 6. The CDR3 coding sequence is TGTGCCAGCAGTTCTACGACAGGGGGCTCTGGCTACACCTTC. It codes for CASSSTTGGSGYTF.

This sequence joins TRBV5-4 and TRBJ2-7, with D perhaps being TRBD1 or TRBD2 (5 bases each). The CDR3 has 13 residues. Germline CDR1 reads SGHNT; CDR2 reads YYREEE (reference sequence). Trimming cost V 2 bases and J 6 bases, with 12 bases left between them. The CDR3 DNA sequence: TGTGCCAGCAGCTTAACTCGGGGCGGCGAGCAGTACTTC. Translated: CASSLTRGGEQYF.

The chain recombines TRBV18 with TRBJ1-1; 10 nucleotides agree with TRBD1. The junction had 5 bases not matched to a gene; V was cut back by 2 bases and J by 5 bases. CDR3 size: 15 residues. CDR1 and CDR2 from the germline V gene are KGHSH and LQKENI. The CDR3 coding sequence is TGTGCCAGCTCACCAAAAGGGACAGGGGTAACTGAAGCTTTCTTT. It encodes CASSPKGTGVTEAFF. Looking up the rest from reference TRBV18 and TRBJ1-1 gives the full variable domain: NAGVMQNPRHLVRRRGQEARLRCSPMKGHSHVYWYRQLPEEGLKFMVYLQKENIIDESGMPKERFSAEFPKEGPSILRIQQVVRGDSAAYFCASSPKGTGVTEAFFGQGTRLTVV.

This clone appeared once. V usage is TRBV9 and J usage is TRBJ1-4, with a tentative D call TRBD1 (6 bases). CDR1 SGDLS and CDR2 YYNGEE come from the germline V gene. V lost 1 base, J lost 8 bases, and 15 bases lay in between. The CDR3 is 15 residues long. The CDR3 is CASSVHPSGDEKLFF. CDR3 nucleotide sequence: TGTGCCAGCAGCGTACATCCCTCAGGGGACGAAAAACTGTTTTTT.

The chain employs TRBV27 and TRBJ1-2; the D is unclear. The ends were cut back, 0 bases at V and 3 bases at J, with 8 bases in the middle. The CDR3 runs 14 residues. The V gene's germline CDR1 is MNHEY and CDR2 SMNVEV (reference sequence). The CDR3 sequence: CASSLSRTDYGYTF. The CDR3 nucleotides are TGTGCCAGCAGTTTATCCCGGACGGACTATGGCTACACCTTC.

The chain recombines TRBV6-2 or TRBV6-3 with TRBJ2-1, with 9 bases that match TRBD1. CDR1 and CDR2 from the germline V gene are MNHEY and SVGEGT. This CDR3 spans 14 amino acids. The trim removed 5 bases at V and 10 bases at J, leaving 9 bases unmatched. CDR3 coding DNA: TGTGCCAGCAGTAAGCCGGGACAGGGAAGGGAGCAGTTCTTC. Its protein is CASSKPGQGREQFF.

The chain carries TRBV5-4 and TRBJ2-1; TRBD1 might be the D (5 bases). Germline V gene sequence: CDR1 SGHNT, CDR2 YYREEE (reference sequence). Trimming shortened V by 1 base and J by 14 bases, and 22 bases separated the two germline ends. The CDR3 totals 15 residues. The CDR3 is CASSLIGPAASREFF. As DNA, the CDR3 is TGTGCCAGCAGCTTGATCGGACCGGCGGCTTCCAGGGAGTTCTTC. Full variable domain (missing parts from reference TRBV5-4 and TRBJ2-1): ETGVTQSPTHLIKTRGQQVTLRCSSQSGHNTVSWYQQALGQGPQFIFQYYREEENGRGNFPPRFSGLQFPNYSSELNVNALELDDSALYLCASSLIGPAASREFFGPGTRLTVL.

The V and J genes are TRBV6-5 and TRBJ2-7; TRBD2 matches 11 bases. The CDR3 covers 14 residues. CDR1 and CDR2 from the germline V gene are MNHEY and SVGAGI. V was pared by 6 bases and J by 3 bases, with 4 bases of the junction left unmatched. The DNA of the CDR3 is TGTGCCAGCAGCTATGGACTAGCGGGCTACGAGCAGTACTTC. This codes for CASSYGLAGYEQYF.

The chain recombines TRBV29-1 with TRBJ2-2; D might be TRBD2 (7 bases). Germline CDR1 is SQVTM and CDR2 is ANQGSEA. V lost 4 bases and J lost 3, with 33 bases in between. This CDR3 comprises 21 residues. CDR3 protein: CSVGGRGQPLRTPLDTGELFF. The CDR3, as DNA: TGCAGCGTTGGAGGGAGGGGACAACCTCTTCGAACCCCACTGGACACCGGGGAGCTGTTTTTT.

The chain links TRBV27 to TRBJ2-1, with 8 bases aligning to TRBD2. With 3 bases clipped from V and 0 bases from J, the junction kept 10 bases outside the gene matches. Per germline, CDR1 MNHEY and CDR2 SMNVEV (reference sequence). The CDR3 covers 18 residues. This chain's CDR3 is CASSFKAGAAYSYNEQFF. The CDR3 bases are TGTGCCAGCAGTTTCAAAGCGGGGGCAGCCTACTCCTACAATGAGCAGTTCTTC.

Ten or more counts support this clone. The V gene is TRBV29-1, the J gene TRBJ2-7, with 8 bases lining up with TRBD2. The CDR3 runs to 13 residues. The V gene's germline CDR1 is SQVTM and CDR2 ANQGSEA. The junction had 3 bases not matched to a gene; V was cut back by 5 bases and J by 0 bases. The CDR3 region is CSVRLANSYEQYF. CDR3 nucleotides: TGCAGCGTTCGACTAGCGAACTCCTACGAGCAGTACTTC.

The rearrangement links TRBV7-6 to TRBJ2-7, with 8 positions matching TRBD1. CDR1 is SGHVS and CDR2 is FNYEAQ in the germline V gene. This CDR3 is built from 18 residues. V lost 5 bases to trimming and J lost 2 bases; unmatched junction nucleotides: 17. CDR3 loop: CASSPATGVGGLAYEQYF. In DNA form, the CDR3 reads TGTGCCAGCAGCCCCGCGACAGGGGTGGGCGGACTGGCCTACGAGCAGTACTTC.

V is TRBV9 and J is TRBJ2-6; D is unclear. This CDR3 has 13 residues. Per germline, CDR1 SGDLS and CDR2 YYNGEE. V lost 6 bases and J lost 2, with 6 bases in between. CDR3 sequence: CASTTPGANVLTF. CDR3 coding DNA: TGTGCCAGCACCACCCCTGGGGCCAACGTCCTGACTTTC. Full variable domain (remainder filled in from reference TRBV9 and TRBJ2-6): DSGVTQTPKHLITATGQRVTLRCSPRSGDLSVYWYQQSLDQGLQFLIQYYNGEERAKGNILERFSAQQFPDLHSELNLSSLELGDSALYFCASTTPGANVLTFGAGSRLTVL.

The chain has TRBV3-1 (or the pseudogene TRBV3-2) and TRBJ1-2; 9 bases line up with TRBD1. The germline V gene has CDR1 LGHDT and CDR2 YNNKEL (reference sequence). The CDR3 covers 15 residues. With 2 bases clipped from V and 5 bases from J, the junction kept 6 bases outside the gene matches. CDR3 amino acids: CASSQRDRVFYGYTF. CDR3 in DNA: TGTGCCAGCAGCCAAAGGGACAGGGTCTTTTATGGCTACACCTTC.

The chain links TRBV15 to TRBJ2-7, with a weak D call TRBD1 (6 bases). Per germline, CDR1 LNHNV and CDR2 YYDKDF (reference sequence). Trimming pared 5 bases from V and 4 bases from J, leaving 12 bases between. This CDR3 has 13 residues. In nucleotides, the CDR3 is TGTGCCACCAGCGTAGACAGGTTATACGAGCAGTACTTC. Translated, it gives CATSVDRLYEQYF.

V gene TRBV10-3 combines with J gene TRBJ1-3; the match to TRBD1 covers 10 bases. In germline, CDR1 is ENHRY, CDR2 SYGVKD. CDR3 size: 19 residues. Trimming took 8 bases from V and 0 from J; bases not matched to a gene: 16. The CDR3 bases are TGTGCCATCGGGAGGAGGGACAGGGGAGGCCCAAGCTCTGGAAACACCATATATTTT. Translating it yields CAIGRRDRGGPSSGNTIYF.

This chain links TRBV27 with TRBJ2-7; D possibly matches TRBD1 or TRBD2 (6 bases each). Trimming shortened V by 6 bases and J by 3 bases, and 21 bases separated the two germline ends. The germline V gene has CDR1 MNHEY and CDR2 SMNVEV (reference sequence). The CDR3 has 16 residues. The CDR3 reads CASSLGPPGAGYEQYF. The DNA of the CDR3 is TGTGCCAGCAGCTTGGGGCCTCCGGGGGCCGGCTACGAGCAGTACTTC.

Worth noting for this clone: Within the sample, other DNA sequences also encode this same CDR3. The V call is TRBV5-1, the J call TRBJ1-1; D ambiguous. The CDR3 totals 13 residues. With 0 bases removed from V and 1 base from J, the gap between germline ends came to 4 bases. Germline CDR1 SGHRS, CDR2 YFSETQ. CDR3 sequence (DNA): TGCGCCAGCAGCTTGGGAGGGAACACTGAAGCTTTCTTT. The encoded protein is CASSLGGNTEAFF.

This chain links TRBV2 with TRBJ1-1; no clear D gene. CDR1 is SNHLY and CDR2 is FYNNEI in the germline V gene. CDR3 length equals 13 residues. V lost 4 bases, J lost 0 bases, and 6 bases lay in between. CDR3 coding DNA: TGTGCCAGCAGTGGATGGATGAACACTGAAGCTTTCTTT. Translating it yields CASSGWMNTEAFF.

The gene calls are TRBV5-1 and TRBJ1-4; 7 nucleotides agree with TRBD1. This CDR3 has 14 residues. Germline loops: CDR1 SGHRS, CDR2 YFSETQ. After removal of 4 bases from V and 2 bases from J, the junction contained 2 bases not matched to a gene. The CDR3 DNA reads TGCGCCAGCAGCGTAGGGGGCACTAATGAAAAACTGTTTTTT. Residues: CASSVGGTNEKLFF.

The chain joins TRBV28 to TRBJ2-1; TRBD1 might be the D (5 bases). This CDR3 is 13 amino acids long. CDR1 is MDHEN, CDR2 SYDVKM, per germline. Trimming took off 6 bases at V and 8 bases at J, with 14 bases between the two ends. In DNA form, the CDR3 reads TGTGCCAGCAGCGATCAGGGAAGAGATGAGCAGTTCTTC. It codes for CASSDQGRDEQFF. Supplemented by reference TRBV28 and TRBJ2-1, the full variable domain reads DVKVTQSSRYLVKRTGEKVFLECVQDMDHENMFWYRQDPGLGLRLIYFSYDVKMKEKGDIPEGYSVSREKKERFSLILESASTNQTSMYLCASSDQGRDEQFFGPGTRLTVL.

The chain combines TRBV30 with TRBJ1-5; 9 bases are a match to TRBD1. The CDR3 consists of 13 residues. Germline CDR1 and CDR2: GTSNPN and SVGIG (reference sequence). The trim removed 5 bases at V and 5 bases at J, leaving 4 bases unmatched. In DNA, the CDR3 is TGTGCCTGGGCGGGACAGGGTCATCAGCCCCAGCATTTT. It specifies CAWAGQGHQPQHF.

V and J are TRBV19 and TRBJ2-7; 9 positions agree with TRBD2. This CDR3 spans 15 amino acids. CDR1 and CDR2 from the germline V gene are LNHDA and SQIVND (reference sequence). The V and J ends lost 0 bases and 1 base, in that order; junction bases with no gene match: 1. CDR3 nucleotide sequence: TGTGCCAGTAGTATAGAAAGCGGGGGGTCCTACGAGCAGTACTTC. It specifies CASSIESGGSYEQYF.

The chain employs TRBV28 and TRBJ1-2, with 10 bases that match TRBD1. Germline-derived CDR1 and CDR2 are MDHEN and SYDVKM. There are 15 residues in the CDR3. V lost 3 bases to trimming and J lost 2 bases; unmatched junction nucleotides: 3. CDR3 sequence reads: CASSLGTGANYGYTF. The CDR3 region has the DNA TGTGCCAGCAGTTTGGGGACAGGGGCGAACTATGGCTACACCTTC.